The rows below give T cell receptor beta chains drawn from one sample of a study of blood T cell repertoires in COVID-19. The table came from immunoSEQ multiplex PCR; TCRdb's copy has only in-frame clones and leaves some out. This table has fewer than 700,000 clones, 85% to 90% appearing once. Sequenced sample: peripheral blood. The receptors stem from a woman between 50 and 59 years old with COVID-19, enrolled during active disease. The CDR3 runs from the conserved cysteine through the conserved F or W. The order of the fields is V gene, clone size, D gene, J gene, CDR3 DNA, CDR3 protein. The D gene is left open where the match is weak. Only part of the rows carry a size: once, few, many, or a class if the clone is expanded.

V gene: TRBV6-5; clone size: NA; D gene: TRBD2; J gene: TRBJ2-7; CDR3 DNA: TGTGCCAGCAGCAAAAGCGGGGGACCCCTAGGGGAGCAGTACTTC; CDR3 protein: CASSKSGGPLGEQYF
V gene: TRBV30; clone size: NA; D gene: NA; J gene: TRBJ1-2; CDR3 DNA: TGTGCCTGGACCAACGGAGGGGGGGATGGCTACACCTTC; CDR3 protein: CAWTNGGGDGYTF
V gene: TRBV2; clone size: NA; D gene: TRBD1; J gene: TRBJ1-2; CDR3 DNA: TGTGCCAGTAACACACAGGGGGCGGAGGGCTACACCTTC; CDR3 protein: CASNTQGAEGYTF
V gene: TRBV19; clone size: NA; D gene: NA; J gene: TRBJ1-5; CDR3 DNA: TGTGCCAGTAGTATACGGGGAAATCAGCCCCAGCATTTT; CDR3 protein: CASSIRGNQPQHF
V gene: TRBV2; clone size: NA; D gene: NA; J gene: TRBJ1-5; CDR3 DNA: TGTGCCAGCAGTGAAGAGGGTCGAGCGGGTCAGCCCCAGCATTTT; CDR3 protein: CASSEEGRAGQPQHF
V gene: TRBV4-1; clone size: NA; D gene: TRBD1; J gene: TRBJ1-2; CDR3 DNA: TGCGCCAGCAGCCAAGGCCTCAGCGACAGGGACGGCTACACCTTC; CDR3 protein: CASSQGLSDRDGYTF
V gene: TRBV10-3; clone size: once; D gene: NA; J gene: TRBJ1-1; CDR3 DNA: TGTGCCATCAGTGAGCGAGGGTTTGACACTGAAGCTTTCTTT; CDR3 protein: CAISERGFDTEAFF
V gene: TRBV11-2; clone size: once; D gene: NA; J gene: TRBJ2-1; CDR3 DNA: TGTGCCAGCAGCTTCGACAGACTTACGCGTGAGCAGTTCTTC; CDR3 protein: CASSFDRLTREQFF
V gene: TRBV5-1; clone size: NA; D gene: NA; J gene: TRBJ2-1; CDR3 DNA: TGCGCCAGCACCGAGACTTCTTCCTCCTACAATGAGCAGTTCTTC; CDR3 protein: CASTETSSSYNEQFF
V gene: TRBV19; clone size: NA; D gene: NA; J gene: TRBJ1-1; CDR3 DNA: TGTGCCAGTAGTAGGGGCCAGTACAACACTGAAGCTTTCTTT; CDR3 protein: CASSRGQYNTEAFF
V gene: TRBV7-9; clone size: NA; D gene: TRBD2; J gene: TRBJ2-7; CDR3 DNA: TGTGCCAGCAGTTCGAGTCTAGCGGGGGCCTCCTACGAGCAGTACTTC; CDR3 protein: CASSSSLAGASYEQYF
V gene: TRBV30; clone size: NA; D gene: NA; J gene: TRBJ2-7; CDR3 DNA: TGTGCCTGGAGCGATACAGCTTACGAGCAGTACTTC; CDR3 protein: CAWSDTAYEQYF
V gene: TRBV19; clone size: NA; D gene: TRBD1; J gene: TRBJ1-2; CDR3 DNA: TGTGCCAGTAGTTCATATCCGGGACAGGGCTTCTATGGCTACACCTTC; CDR3 protein: CASSSYPGQGFYGYTF
V gene: TRBV14; clone size: NA; D gene: NA; J gene: TRBJ1-2; CDR3 DNA: TGTGCCAGCAGCCAAGTTGACAGTCTTGGTGGCTACACCTTC; CDR3 protein: CASSQVDSLGGYTF
V gene: TRBV5-1; clone size: NA; D gene: TRBD1; J gene: TRBJ2-2; CDR3 DNA: TGCGCCAGCAGCCTGGGACAGGGAACCGGGGAGCTGTTTTTT; CDR3 protein: CASSLGQGTGELFF
V gene: TRBV18; clone size: NA; D gene: NA; J gene: TRBJ2-7; CDR3 DNA: TGTGCCAGCTCACTCTCCACAGGGGGAGGGAACGAGCAGTACTTC; CDR3 protein: CASSLSTGGGNEQYF
V gene: TRBV5-1; clone size: NA; D gene: NA; J gene: TRBJ1-6; CDR3 DNA: TGCGCCAGCAGCTTGCCAGGGTTACAGTCACCCCTCCACTTT; CDR3 protein: CASSLPGLQSPLHF
V gene: TRBV6-4; clone size: NA; D gene: NA; J gene: TRBJ1-1; CDR3 DNA: TGTGCCAGCAGTGACTCGGGAGGGGTGGCTTTCTTT; CDR3 protein: CASSDSGGVAFF
V gene: TRBV18; clone size: NA; D gene: NA; J gene: TRBJ1-2; CDR3 DNA: TGTGCCAGCTCCCCAGATTCGGGCTATGGCTACACCTTC; CDR3 protein: CASSPDSGYGYTF
V gene: TRBV13; clone size: NA; D gene: TRBD1; J gene: TRBJ1-3; CDR3 DNA: TGTGCCAGCAGCACGCGAGGGACAGAAGGAAACACCATATATTTT; CDR3 protein: CASSTRGTEGNTIYF
V gene: TRBV9; clone size: NA; D gene: NA; J gene: TRBJ1-2; CDR3 DNA: TGTGCCAGCAGCGTGGGGAGACAGGTCCTGGGGTATGGAGGCTACACCTTC; CDR3 protein: CASSVGRQVLGYGGYTF
V gene: TRBV6-6; clone size: NA; D gene: NA; J gene: TRBJ2-7; CDR3 DNA: TGTGCCAGCAGTCCATTATCGACTGGATCCTACGAGCAGTACTTC; CDR3 protein: CASSPLSTGSYEQYF
V gene: TRBV3-1/TRBV3-2; clone size: NA; D gene: TRBD2; J gene: TRBJ2-3; CDR3 DNA: TGTGCCAGCAGCCAAGTCCTACTAGCGGGGGGGGAAGATACGCAGTATTTT; CDR3 protein: CASSQVLLAGGEDTQYF
V gene: TRBV9; clone size: NA; D gene: TRBD1; J gene: TRBJ2-2; CDR3 DNA: TGTGCCAGCACCCTGACAGGGACCGGGGAGCTGTTTTTT; CDR3 protein: CASTLTGTGELFF
V gene: TRBV5-4; clone size: NA; D gene: TRBD2; J gene: TRBJ2-2; CDR3 DNA: TGTGCCAGCAGCCCCGGGGGGGCAAACACCGGGGAGCTGTTTTTT; CDR3 protein: CASSPGGANTGELFF
V gene: TRBV10-3; clone size: once; D gene: TRBD2; J gene: TRBJ2-1; CDR3 DNA: TGTGCCATCAGTGAGCCAGCGGGGCGAGTATCCTACAATGAGCAGTTCTTC; CDR3 protein: CAISEPAGRVSYNEQFF
V gene: TRBV19; clone size: NA; D gene: TRBD1; J gene: TRBJ2-2; CDR3 DNA: TGTGCCAGTAAAGGGGTCTCCACAGGGGTGAGCGGGGAGCTGTTTTTT; CDR3 protein: CASKGVSTGVSGELFF
V gene: TRBV4-1; clone size: NA; D gene: TRBD1; J gene: TRBJ2-7; CDR3 DNA: TGCGCCAGCAGCCAACCTCGGACAGGGCTGGGAGAGCAGTACTTC; CDR3 protein: CASSQPRTGLGEQYF
V gene: TRBV9; clone size: NA; D gene: NA; J gene: TRBJ1-6; CDR3 DNA: TGTGCCAGCAGCGTAGGGGGGGGGACACCCCTCCACTTT; CDR3 protein: CASSVGGGTPLHF
V gene: TRBV6-5; clone size: NA; D gene: TRBD1; J gene: TRBJ1-2; CDR3 DNA: TGTGCCAGCAGTCGTACAGGGGAACAGAGGGGCTACACCTTC; CDR3 protein: CASSRTGEQRGYTF
V gene: TRBV7-8; clone size: NA; D gene: NA; J gene: TRBJ1-6; CDR3 DNA: TGTGCCAGCACCATTCACAAGAATTCACCCCTCCACTTT; CDR3 protein: CASTIHKNSPLHF
V gene: TRBV19; clone size: NA; D gene: NA; J gene: TRBJ1-2; CDR3 DNA: TGTGCCACTTTGGAAGGGGGTAACTATGGCTACACCTTC; CDR3 protein: CATLEGGNYGYTF
V gene: TRBV4-1; clone size: NA; D gene: NA; J gene: TRBJ1-1; CDR3 DNA: TGCGCCAGCAGCCAAGGTAGGCTCACAGGGAACACTGAAGCTTTCTTT; CDR3 protein: CASSQGRLTGNTEAFF
V gene: TRBV9; clone size: NA; D gene: TRBD2; J gene: TRBJ2-1; CDR3 DNA: TGTGCCAGCAGCGAAAGCTTAAAGCGGGGGGAGTCCAATGAGCAGTTCTTC; CDR3 protein: CASSESLKRGESNEQFF
V gene: TRBV28; clone size: NA; D gene: NA; J gene: TRBJ1-1; CDR3 DNA: TGTGCCAGCAGTTCCCGGGGGTGGTCCTGGAACACTGAAGCTTTCTTT; CDR3 protein: CASSSRGWSWNTEAFF
V gene: TRBV30; clone size: NA; D gene: TRBD1; J gene: TRBJ1-5; CDR3 DNA: TGTGCCTCAGGGGCGACAGGGGCCCAGCATTTT; CDR3 protein: CASGATGAQHF
V gene: TRBV5-6; clone size: once; D gene: TRBD1; J gene: TRBJ1-4; CDR3 DNA: TGTGCCAGCAGCCGGGACAGATATAATGAAAAACTGTTTTTT; CDR3 protein: CASSRDRYNEKLFF
V gene: TRBV4-1; clone size: NA; D gene: NA; J gene: TRBJ2-1; CDR3 DNA: TGCGCCAGCAGCCAAGATCGGGGACTGACGGGTGAGCAGTTCTTC; CDR3 protein: CASSQDRGLTGEQFF
V gene: TRBV5-1; clone size: NA; D gene: TRBD1; J gene: TRBJ1-4; CDR3 DNA: TGCGCCAGCAGCTTGGGCGGGACAGGGGAAAAGAGTGAAAAACTGTTTTTT; CDR3 protein: CASSLGGTGEKSEKLFF
V gene: TRBV28; clone size: NA; D gene: NA; J gene: TRBJ1-1; CDR3 DNA: TGTGCCAGCAGTCCCCGGGGGGGGAACACTGAAGCTTTCTTT; CDR3 protein: CASSPRGGNTEAFF
V gene: TRBV9; clone size: NA; D gene: TRBD2; J gene: TRBJ2-3; CDR3 DNA: TGTGCCAGCAGCCCAAACCTAGCGGCGGGCGGCGGTACGCAGTATTTT; CDR3 protein: CASSPNLAAGGGTQYF
V gene: TRBV7-2; clone size: NA; D gene: NA; J gene: TRBJ1-2; CDR3 DNA: TGTGCCAGCAGCCCCGGTCATGATGGCTACACCTTC; CDR3 protein: CASSPGHDGYTF
V gene: TRBV4-1; clone size: NA; D gene: NA; J gene: TRBJ2-5; CDR3 DNA: TGCGCCAGCAGCCAAGCCCTGCTTTCGCGGACAGAACAAGAGACCCAGTACTTC; CDR3 protein: CASSQALLSRTEQETQYF
V gene: TRBV7-3; clone size: NA; D gene: TRBD1; J gene: TRBJ1-6; CDR3 DNA: TGTGCCAGCAGCTTTGGGGACAGGCAGGATTCACCCCTCCACTTT; CDR3 protein: CASSFGDRQDSPLHF
V gene: TRBV29-1; clone size: NA; D gene: NA; J gene: TRBJ1-1; CDR3 DNA: TGCAGCGCAGGGGCTGAAGCTTTCTTT; CDR3 protein: CSAGAEAFF
V gene: TRBV7-9; clone size: NA; D gene: NA; J gene: TRBJ2-7; CDR3 DNA: TGTGCCAGCAGCATTGACAGAGACGAGCAGTACTTC; CDR3 protein: CASSIDRDEQYF
V gene: TRBV4-2; clone size: few; D gene: TRBD1; J gene: TRBJ2-3; CDR3 DNA: TGTGCCAGCAGCCAAGGGTTAGGGGACAGGGGAACAGATACGCAGTATTTT; CDR3 protein: CASSQGLGDRGTDTQYF
V gene: TRBV12-3/TRBV12-4; clone size: once; D gene: TRBD1; J gene: TRBJ1-6; CDR3 DNA: TGTGCCAGCAGTCTGAAACAGGGGGCTGTCCTCCACTTT; CDR3 protein: CASSLKQGAVLHF
V gene: TRBV3-1/TRBV3-2; clone size: NA; D gene: NA; J gene: TRBJ2-5; CDR3 DNA: TGTGCCAGCAGCCACCGGACAGCCGACGGGACCCAGTACTTC; CDR3 protein: CASSHRTADGTQYF